The 10 T cell receptor beta chains presented below share a single source sample, sequenced in a study of T cells in Graves' hyperthyroidism and ophthalmopathy. TCR beta CDR3 sequences were amplified from RNA transcripts. When the TCR CDR3 underwent first-round RT-PCR, the HTBI primer set was used. In TCRdb, the multiplex PCR reads were re-called with MiXCR into one record per CDR3 protein. This sample has over 500,000 distinct CDR3 sequences; 40% to 50% occur once, and the top ten carry about 43%. The sample was peripheral blood or thyroid tissue (not recorded which). The receptors come from an adult woman with Graves' disease, either hyperthyroidism or ophthalmopathy (not recorded which).

This clonotype appeared many times. The rearrangement joins TRBV11-2 to TRBJ1-2; 8 nucleotides line up with TRBD1. Unmatched junction bases numbered 8, after V lost 2 bases and J lost 0 bases. This CDR3 has 17 amino acids. Per germline, CDR1 SGHAT and CDR2 FQNNGV. CDR3 loop: CASSLIRGRGPNYGYTF. In DNA form, the CDR3 reads TGTGCCAGCAGCTTAATCCGGGGCAGGGGGCCTAACTATGGCTACACCTTC.

In its sample, this clonotype was seen many times. This chain links TRBV7-2 with TRBJ2-5; TRBD2 is a possible D gene (6 bases). Germline-derived CDR1 and CDR2 are SGHTA and FQGNSA. This CDR3 comprises 14 residues. The ends were cut back, 6 bases at V and 0 bases at J, with 11 bases in the middle. CDR3 in DNA: TGTGCCAGCAGTCGGGGGTTATACCAAGAGACCCAGTACTTC. Translating it yields CASSRGLYQETQYF. The entire variable domain, with the rest obtained from reference TRBV7-2 and TRBJ2-5, is as follows: GAGVSQSPSNKVTEKGKDVELRCDPISGHTALYWYRQSLGQGLEFLIYFQGNSAPDKSGLPSDRFSAERTGGSVSTLTIQRTQQEDSAVYLCASSRGLYQETQYFGPGTRLLVL.

Ten or more counts support this clonotype. The J gene is TRBJ1-5, the V gene TRBV10-3; D remains ambiguous. With 0 bases removed from V and 7 bases from J, the gap between germline ends came to 7 bases. CDR1 ENHRY and CDR2 SYGVKD come from the germline V gene. CDR3 size: 13 residues. The CDR3 here is CAISESGGQPQHF. The CDR3 DNA follows: TGTGCCATCAGTGAGTCAGGTGGGCAGCCCCAGCATTTT.

This clonotype was detected a few times. This sequence joins TRBV28 and TRBJ1-5; 9 nucleotides line up with TRBD1. This CDR3 comprises 14 residues. Germline-derived CDR1 and CDR2 are MDHEN and SYDVKM. With 6 bases clipped from V and 7 bases from J, the junction kept 7 bases outside the gene matches. This CDR3 reads CASRGQGGDQPQHF. The CDR3 bases are TGTGCCAGCAGGGGACAGGGAGGAGACCAGCCCCAGCATTTT.

The V and J genes are TRBV11-2 and TRBJ2-5; 14 bases match TRBD2. The germline gives CDR1 SGHAT, CDR2 FQNNGV. The V and J ends lost 5 bases and 3 bases, in that order; junction bases with no gene match: 5. There are 16 residues in the CDR3. CDR3 coding DNA: TGTGCCAGCAGCATCGGGACTAGCGGGAGTGAAGAGACCCAGTACTTC. Protein product: CASSIGTSGSEETQYF.

CDR3 in amino acids: CASSHRVGLGTNEKLFF. The CDR3 DNA sequence: TGTGCCAGCAGCCACCGAGTGGGGTTAGGAACGAATGAAAAACTGTTTTTT. This rearrangement joins TRBV14 to TRBJ1-4; D gene ambiguous. The ends were cut back, 3 bases at V and 5 bases at J, with 19 bases in the middle. Germline V lookup: CDR1 SGHDN, CDR2 FVKESK. CDR3 length equals 17 residues.

In nucleotides, the CDR3 is TGTGCCAGCAGTTTACAGTGGGCCCGCTACACCTTC. Protein sequence: CASSLQWARYTF. The chain employs TRBV28 and TRBJ1-2; D not certain. CDR3 size: 12 residues. Germline values: CDR1 MDHEN, CDR2 SYDVKM. V was clipped by 2 bases and J by 9 bases, with 10 bases between them.

The gene calls are TRBV7-2 and TRBJ2-3; 11 bases are a match to TRBD2. CDR1 and CDR2 from the germline V gene are SGHTA and FQGNSA. The V gene end was trimmed by 5 bases and the J gene end by 0 bases; junction bases not matched to a gene: 10. The CDR3 extends over 18 amino acids. The CDR3 coding sequence is TGTGCCAGCAGCATCTGGACTAGCGGGCCGTATAGCACAGATACGCAGTATTTT. It yields the protein CASSIWTSGPYSTDTQYF.

This clonotype was recorded at least ten times. Since a much larger clone is just one base distant, this may be a read error. This sequence joins TRBV6-5 and TRBJ1-1; no reliable D call. The CDR3 consists of 11 residues. Trimming left V 6 bases short and J 1 base short, with 3 bases between. Germline values: CDR1 MNHEY, CDR2 SVGAGI. The CDR3 sequence is CASRQNTEAFF. In DNA, the CDR3 is TGTGCCAGCAGACAGAACACTGAAGCTTTCTTT.

CDR3 sequence (DNA): TGTGCCAGCAGCTCTGACGGGGGTGTAGAGACCCAGTACTTC. Residues: CASSSDGGVETQYF. The V gene is TRBV11-1, the J gene TRBJ2-5; D might be TRBD2 (6 bases). In germline, CDR1 is SGHAT, CDR2 FQDESV (reference sequence). The CDR3 sequence is 14 residues long. V lost 4 bases to trimming and J lost 4 bases, with 13 bases between them.